This passage covers 3 T cell receptor beta chains from one sample sequenced in a study of cytomegalovirus exposure and HLA in healthy donors. PCR involved 60 Vbeta and 13 Jbeta primers. TCRdb keeps only in-frame clones here, not all; method: immunoSEQ multiplex PCR. The sample holds some 150,000 clones. The sequenced material came from PBMCs. Receptors originate from a woman between 18 and 29 years old in good health and CMV-seronegative.

The chain recombines TRBV19 with TRBJ2-2; TRBD2 matches 7 bases. The CDR3 has 16 amino acids. Germline V gene lookup returns CDR1 LNHDA and CDR2 SQIVND (reference sequence). V trimming: 5 bases; J trimming: 7 bases; junction bases outside the gene matches: 13. The CDR3 spells CASSPSGGRVGGELFF. Here the CDR3 DNA reads TGTGCCAGTAGTCCCAGCGGCGGGAGAGTTGGCGGGGAGCTGTTTTTT.

This chain connects TRBV11-2 to TRBJ1-1; 7 bases line up with TRBD1. The CDR3 has 14 amino acids. From germline, CDR1 is SGHAT and CDR2 FQNNGV. Trimming cost V 3 bases and J 6 bases; bases outside gene matches: 7. In DNA, the CDR3 is TGTGCCAGCAGCTTCACAGGGGTCTCTGCTGAAGCTTTCTTT. It yields the protein CASSFTGVSAEAFF.

The rearrangement joins TRBV7-9 to TRBJ1-2; possibly TRBD1 for D (5 bases). This CDR3 has 13 amino acids. The V gene's germline CDR1 is SEHNR and CDR2 FQNEAQ (reference sequence). V was trimmed by 1 base and J by 7 bases, leaving 10 bases between them. The CDR3 protein is CASSLGRRAGYTF. CDR3 DNA: TGTGCCAGCAGCTTAGGGCGCAGGGCTGGCTACACCTTC. Looking up the rest from reference TRBV7-9 and TRBJ1-2 gives the full variable domain: DTGVSQNPRHKITKRGQNVTFRCDPISEHNRLYWYRQTLGQGPEFLTYFQNEAQLEKSRLLSDRFSAERPKGSFSTLEIQRTEQGDSAMYLCASSLGRRAGYTFGSGTRLTVV.